This T cell receptor (beta chain) was documented in a study of radiotherapy plus CTLA-4 blockade in lung cancer. Study in general: The study recorded objective responses in 15% to 20% of patients and disease control in approximately 31%.

Sequenced by immunoSEQ multiplex PCR; TCRdb stores in-frame clones only, minus some. The data hold 56,000 or so clones, with 70% to 85% observed a single time. Patients had chemo-refractory metastatic non-small-cell lung cancer and received focal radiation plus CTLA-4 blockade that used ipilimumab. On this clone itself: Its antigen is not known.

Study conclusions and caveats: Among blood TCR repertoires after radiotherapy plus ipilimumab, tumor-derived clones expanded.

The clonotype comes from a human donor with non-small cell lung cancer who had a complete response to radiotherapy plus ipilimumab. Source: peripheral blood, taken from a patient treated with radiotherapy plus ipilimumab.

The CDR3 bases are TGCGCCAGCAGCTCCTCCGGGACAGGGTGGTCACCCCTCCACTTT. Protein sequence: CASSSSGTGWSPLHF. This chain links TRBV5-1 with TRBJ1-6, with 9 bases matching TRBD1. Germline CDR1 and CDR2: SGHRS and YFSETQ. V lost 3 bases to trimming and J lost 10 bases; unmatched junction nucleotides: 8. This CDR3 comprises 15 residues.